In its sample, the clone carrying this TCR beta chain was seen a few times. Its antigen remains unidentified. V dropped 0 bases and J dropped 0 bases, with 1 base sitting between them. Per the germline V gene, CDR1 is SGHKS and CDR2 is YYEKEE (reference sequence). This CDR3 contains 13 residues. This sample was included in a study of shared clonotypes between healthy human individuals. Study at large: CD8 memory received one plate per donor, CD8 naive two, CD4 memory three and CD4 naive three. The study, taken as a whole, reports: Among donors, sharing of clonotypes was expected to be affected by sequencing depth. Against clonotypes common to all four donors, non-shared ones had lower generation probabilities.

The genomic DNA of each subset was split evenly across several immunoSEQ plates. TCRdb's copy holds only in-frame clones and misses some; the assay was immunoSEQ multiplex PCR. Of some 320,000 clones detected, over 75% appear once; the ten largest clones hold about a sixth. This sequence originates from a man in his late teens or twenties in good health. V is TRBV5-5 and J is TRBJ2-1; D gene unclear. Sequencing used memory CD8+ T cells sorted from blood. This sample's subset: CD45RO+ cells pooled with CCR7-negative TemRA cells. CDR3 region: CASSLDSYNEQFF. The CDR3 nucleotides read TGTGCCAGCAGCTTGGACTCCTACAATGAGCAGTTCTTC.